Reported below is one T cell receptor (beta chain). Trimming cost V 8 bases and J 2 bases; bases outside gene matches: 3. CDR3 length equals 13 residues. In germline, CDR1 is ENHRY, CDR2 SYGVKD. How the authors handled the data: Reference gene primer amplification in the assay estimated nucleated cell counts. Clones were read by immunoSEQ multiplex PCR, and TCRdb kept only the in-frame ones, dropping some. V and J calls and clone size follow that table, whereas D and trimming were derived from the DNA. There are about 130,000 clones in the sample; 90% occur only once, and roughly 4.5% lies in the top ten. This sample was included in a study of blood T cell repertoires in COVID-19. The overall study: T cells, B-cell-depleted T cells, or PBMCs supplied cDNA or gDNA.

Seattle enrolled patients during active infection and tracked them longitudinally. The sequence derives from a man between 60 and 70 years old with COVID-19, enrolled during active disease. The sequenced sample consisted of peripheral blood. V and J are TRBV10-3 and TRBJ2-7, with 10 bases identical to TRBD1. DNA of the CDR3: TGTGCCATCGAGGGACAGGGGACCTACGAGCAGTACTTC. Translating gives CAIEGQGTYEQYF.